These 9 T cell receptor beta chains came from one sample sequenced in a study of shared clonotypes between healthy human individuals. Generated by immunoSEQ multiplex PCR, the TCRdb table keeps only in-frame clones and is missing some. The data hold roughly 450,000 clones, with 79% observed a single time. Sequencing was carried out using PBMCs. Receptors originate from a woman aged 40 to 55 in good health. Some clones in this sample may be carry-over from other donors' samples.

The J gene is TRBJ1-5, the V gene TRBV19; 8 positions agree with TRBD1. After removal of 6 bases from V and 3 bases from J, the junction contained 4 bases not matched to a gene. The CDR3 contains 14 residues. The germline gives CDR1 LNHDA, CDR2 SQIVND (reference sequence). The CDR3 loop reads CASRRTGNNQPQHF. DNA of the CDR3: TGTGCCAGTAGAAGGACAGGGAACAATCAGCCCCAGCATTTT.

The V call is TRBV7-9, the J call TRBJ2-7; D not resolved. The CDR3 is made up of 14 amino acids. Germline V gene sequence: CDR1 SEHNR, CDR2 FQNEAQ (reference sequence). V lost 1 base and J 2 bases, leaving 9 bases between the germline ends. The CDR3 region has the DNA TGTGCCAGCAGCTTAGAGGCCTTCGCCTACGAGCAGTACTTC. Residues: CASSLEAFAYEQYF.

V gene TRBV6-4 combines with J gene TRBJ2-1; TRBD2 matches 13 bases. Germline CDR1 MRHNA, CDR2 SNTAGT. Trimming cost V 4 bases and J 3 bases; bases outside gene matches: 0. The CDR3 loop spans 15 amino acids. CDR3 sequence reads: CASSGTSGGYNEQFF. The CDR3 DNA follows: TGTGCCAGCAGTGGGACTAGCGGGGGCTACAATGAGCAGTTCTTC.

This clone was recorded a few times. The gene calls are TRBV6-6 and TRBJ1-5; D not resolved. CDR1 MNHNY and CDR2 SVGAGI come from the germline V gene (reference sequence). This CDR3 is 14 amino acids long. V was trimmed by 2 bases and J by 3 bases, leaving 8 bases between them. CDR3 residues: CASSYVRANQPQHF. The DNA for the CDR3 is TGTGCCAGCAGTTACGTCCGAGCCAATCAGCCCCAGCATTTT.

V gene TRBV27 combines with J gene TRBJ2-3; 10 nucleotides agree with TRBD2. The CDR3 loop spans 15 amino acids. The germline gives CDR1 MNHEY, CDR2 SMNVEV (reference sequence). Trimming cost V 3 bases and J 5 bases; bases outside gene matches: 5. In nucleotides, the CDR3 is TGTGCCAGCAGTTTGGGGACTAGCGTAAGAGATACGCAGTATTTT. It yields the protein CASSLGTSVRDTQYF.

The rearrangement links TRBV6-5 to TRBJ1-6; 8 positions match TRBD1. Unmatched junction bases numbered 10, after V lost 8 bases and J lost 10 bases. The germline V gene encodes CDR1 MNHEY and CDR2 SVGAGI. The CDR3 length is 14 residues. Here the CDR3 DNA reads TGTGCCAGCCGACAGGGGTGGGATGAATCACCCCTCCACTTT. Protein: CASRQGWDESPLHF.

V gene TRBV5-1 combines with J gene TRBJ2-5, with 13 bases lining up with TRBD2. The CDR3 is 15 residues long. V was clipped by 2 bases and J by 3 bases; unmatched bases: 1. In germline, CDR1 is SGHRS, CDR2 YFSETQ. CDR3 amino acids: CASSFTSGREETQYF. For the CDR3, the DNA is TGCGCCAGCAGCTTCACTAGCGGGAGGGAAGAGACCCAGTACTTC.

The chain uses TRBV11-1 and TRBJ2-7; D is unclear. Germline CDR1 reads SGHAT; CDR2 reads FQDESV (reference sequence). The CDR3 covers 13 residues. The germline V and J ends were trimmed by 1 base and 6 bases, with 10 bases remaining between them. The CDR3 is CASSLEPRAEQYF. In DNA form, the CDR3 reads TGTGCCAGCAGCTTAGAACCCCGGGCCGAGCAGTACTTC.

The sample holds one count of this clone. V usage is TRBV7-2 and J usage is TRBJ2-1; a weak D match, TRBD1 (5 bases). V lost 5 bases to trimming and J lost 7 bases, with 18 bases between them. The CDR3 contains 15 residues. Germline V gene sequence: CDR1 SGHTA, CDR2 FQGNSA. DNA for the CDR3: TGTGCCAGCAGCCCCAGCTATTCAGGGTGGAATGAGCAGTTCTTC. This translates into CASSPSYSGWNEQFF.